Given below is one TCR beta chain in context. No cognate antigen has been identified for it. No base-level quality is on record; no much larger clone is a single base apart. The cohort was made up of hundreds of healthy bone marrow donors. At the time of sampling, all cohort members were nominally healthy, though unrecorded immune exposures were likely present. The donor was CMV seropositive and belonged to the group of 250 to 300 seropositive cohort members. A peripheral blood sample was collected from each donor, and TCR beta sequencing was performed on peripheral blood mononuclear cells. Genomic DNA extraction from the blood cell samples was performed with the Qiagen DNeasy Blood Extraction Kit. Relative to germline, V is missing 4 bases and J is missing 6 bases, with 3 bases of the junction outside any gene match. The CDR3 runs 13 residues from the cysteine to the phenylalanine. Only CDR3 DNA is held: 39 bases, read in frame from base 1. Reading the germline V gene gives CDR1 SGHRS and CDR2 YFSETQ.

The receptor library was made with the immunoSEQ multiplex PCR assay. For the multiplex PCR, a mixture combining 60 forward primers for TCR Vbeta segments and 13 reverse primers for TCR Jbeta segments was used. A multiplex PCR assay on genomic DNA amplified the CDR3 region of rearranged TCR beta genes. The amplified TCR beta libraries were sequenced on the Illumina HiSeq System as 87-base-pair reads. In the source study's methods: A later analysis counted 65 million to 90 million unique TCR beta chains across the 600 to 850 repertoires, and 10 million to 11 million of these chains were shared by at least two donors. To remove PCR and sequencing errors, raw reads were error-corrected and collapsed into unique sequences using a nearest-neighbor algorithm that merged closely related sequences. CDR3 sequences were aligned to IMGT reference sequences to assign V, D and J gene segments. For a sequence to be retained, a match of at least six nucleotides to both a V gene segment and a J gene segment was required. Rearrangements were classified as productive when the CDR3 lacked stop codons and remained in frame with V and J, and all other rearrangements were classified as non-productive. Following IMGT convention, CDR3 was defined as the stretch from the second conserved V-encoded cysteine up to the conserved J-encoded phenylalanine. The earlier analysis of a few hundred of the donors excluded sequences that lacked an unambiguous match to a single V gene segment. An earlier analysis of 587 of the donors called V segments functional above 56.7% productive rearrangements and segregating when the between-donor standard deviation exceeded 5%. To diagnose cytomegalovirus status from the catalog of TCR beta chain sequences, a statistical classification framework was built. A later analysis assigned V and J genes by comparing TCR nucleotide sequences with IMGT/GENE-DB human TR gene sequences. Using the TCRdist pipeline, a later analysis assigned CDR3 sequences along with most-parsimonious VDJ recombination scenarios. A later analysis defined each TCR beta chain by its CDR3 amino acid sequence plus V-gene family, and excluded reads lacking a unique V-gene family. To address suspected cross-contamination and a sequencing artifact, a later analysis removed 450 to 700 highly shared, low-generation-probability nucleotide sequences. In a later analysis, a clonal expansion index for each public chain was calculated from normalized within-repertoire ranks of inferred template counts. In a later analysis, generation probabilities were computed using a VDJ recombination model fitted to out-of-frame rearrangements, and the results were checked against IGoR. In a later analysis, TCR-TCR, TCR-HLA and TCR-CMV co-occurrence was scored with hypergeometric tests, and a repertoire-size bias correction was applied to TCR pairs. To estimate false discovery rates, a later analysis permuted the HLA or CMV assignments 20 times. In a later analysis, co-occurring TCRs were grouped using DBSCAN, and TCRdist sequence similarity was added for clustering within HLA-allele-positive subsets. Co-occurrence clustering excluded repertoires with fewer than 30,000 or more than 120,000 public chains, plus five with anomalous nucleotide sharing. TCRdb mirrors the immuneACCESS table, restricted to in-frame sequences. Some clones are absent from its copies; in checked studies, under half trace to an unresolved V gene, and the reason for the others is unknown. That table supplies the V and J calls and clone size; D and trimming were determined from the DNA. Recorded for this sample are around 150,000 clones; 76% of them occurred a single time. The ten largest account for less than 2% of the sample.

The data originate from a study of cytomegalovirus exposure and HLA in healthy donors (dated by TCRdb to the late 2010s). Regarding the study in general: An earlier analysis of around 600 of the donors reported about 250 Gb of sequence data and 100 million to 140 million unique TCR beta sequences from approximately 180 million T cells. An early release that covered roughly 600 HLA-typed donors contained approximately 320 gigabases of sequencing data and tens of millions of unique TCR sequences. The genetic ancestry cluster associated with self-reported Caucasian donors included roughly 84% of the approximately 430 genotyped donors. The study aimed to test whether cataloging public T cell receptors could reveal signatures of past pathogen exposure. The study used immunosequencing to profile the T cell repertoires of 666 subjects and linked those repertoires to cytomegalovirus serostatus. Besides the first cohort of 666 subjects, a separate validation cohort made up of roughly 120 different subjects was used. To predict cytomegalovirus infection status, the study brought together high-throughput TCR immunosequencing, statistical association of individual TCRs with disease status, and machine learning. A later analysis re-examined previously published TCR beta repertoires from just over 650 donors and added high-resolution HLA genotyping to investigate patterns of TCR occurrence. In the later analysis, no new phenotypic data were used to find candidate immune exposures; instead, reliance was placed on TCR beta sequences and their occurrence across donors. To decide whether each TCR beta V gene segment behaved as functional or pseudogenic, an earlier analysis of fewer than 750 of the donors relied on high-throughput TCR beta sequencing. Donor age, sex, ethnicity and CMV serostatus were collected together with the repertoire data. A later genetic analysis used genome-wide SNP genotypes for about 65% of the roughly 700 donors, treating that subset as a discovery cohort. Every repertoire in the discovery cohort had been generated on one and the same sequencing platform. HLA typing covered class I and class II loci at four-digit resolution. Typing coverage differed by locus: A, B, C, DRB1 and DQB1 were typed in roughly 620-640 donors, DQA1 in approximately 520, DPA1 in 600 to 610, and DPB1 in approximately 450. Because of strong linkage in the cohort, roughly five DR-DQ haplotypes were treated as single units for association and clustering. Across some 400 genotyped donors of the cohort, an average of approximately 240,000 unique TCR beta nucleotide sequences per donor were sequenced, and about a sixth of those sequences were non-productive.

The research as a whole found: Compared with equally common non-associated chains, HLA-associated TCR beta chains in a later analysis were more clonally expanded and had lower generation probabilities. A later analysis found that most CMV-associated TCR beta chains appeared HLA-restricted, with HLA associations seemingly driven largely by CMV exposure. When HLA alleles, especially DR and DQ, strongly co-occurred, attributing TCR associations to individual alleles was difficult. The cohort was sequenced for TCR beta chains only, and without alpha or paired-chain data the features that could be detected were limited. In a later analysis, about 17,000 TCR beta sequences were associated with specific HLA alleles at a false discovery rate of 0.05. CMV serostatus was the only immune exposure information available for the cohort. An earlier analysis of some 590 of the donors showed that most TCR beta V segments appeared in productive rearrangements either about 90% or about 30% of the time, which broadly matched IMGT annotations. According to the authors, the approach could potentially be generalized to other disease states and immunological phenotypes. According to a later genetic analysis, donors in an Asian-associated ancestry cluster had fewer N-insertions in productive TCRs than the approximately 670-donor mean. Correlated functional status among segregating V segments might be attributable to linkage disequilibrium, but an unknown experimental factor could not be ruled out. Most TCR sequences were seen in very few donors, while some public TCRs were found in many individuals. Sequencing depth was assumed to be roughly uniform across donors in the presence/absence analyses, though that assumption may not hold. A further reported finding was that TCR beta sequences accurately predicted the HLA-A and HLA-B alleles for most subjects in the first cohort. Cytomegalovirus status was reported to be diagnosed by the classifier with high specificity and sensitivity in both the original and validation cohorts. Because counts were too low, roughly 17 rarely observed V segments, including chromosome 9 orphons, were left out of the earlier analysis of some 640 of the donors. In a later analysis, the rate of TCR association differed among HLA loci, with DRB1 alleles having the most associated TCRs and HLA-C alleles having the fewest. A later genetic analysis associated a missense DCLRE1C variant with V-gene and J-gene trimming of TCR beta chains, and an independent cohort replicated the association. HLA typing was unavailable for some donors at each locus, so association tests used only the typed subset. In vitro tests confirmed that a few of the cytomegalovirus-associated TCR beta chains recognize cytomegalovirus antigens. The 87-base-pair reads could not distinguish some IMGT-functional V segments, including TRBV6-2 and TRBV6-3, so those segments were excluded. The sequencing pipeline was judged likely to have produced a cluster of highly shared sequence variants as a technical artifact. A total of some 180 TCR beta chains were listed by the study as associated with cytomegalovirus. A later analysis reported that several top co-occurrence clusters appeared linked to parvovirus B19, influenza, CMV and Epstein-Barr virus.

This clonotype was sampled from a female donor in good health and CMV-seropositive. Input material: PBMCs. Rearrangement joined TRBV5-1 to TRBJ1-5, and TRBD1 aligns with 8 junction nucleotides. The CDR3 reads CASSHDRGQPQHF. The sequence in DNA is TGCGCCAGCAGCCACGACAGGGGTCAGCCCCAGCATTTT.